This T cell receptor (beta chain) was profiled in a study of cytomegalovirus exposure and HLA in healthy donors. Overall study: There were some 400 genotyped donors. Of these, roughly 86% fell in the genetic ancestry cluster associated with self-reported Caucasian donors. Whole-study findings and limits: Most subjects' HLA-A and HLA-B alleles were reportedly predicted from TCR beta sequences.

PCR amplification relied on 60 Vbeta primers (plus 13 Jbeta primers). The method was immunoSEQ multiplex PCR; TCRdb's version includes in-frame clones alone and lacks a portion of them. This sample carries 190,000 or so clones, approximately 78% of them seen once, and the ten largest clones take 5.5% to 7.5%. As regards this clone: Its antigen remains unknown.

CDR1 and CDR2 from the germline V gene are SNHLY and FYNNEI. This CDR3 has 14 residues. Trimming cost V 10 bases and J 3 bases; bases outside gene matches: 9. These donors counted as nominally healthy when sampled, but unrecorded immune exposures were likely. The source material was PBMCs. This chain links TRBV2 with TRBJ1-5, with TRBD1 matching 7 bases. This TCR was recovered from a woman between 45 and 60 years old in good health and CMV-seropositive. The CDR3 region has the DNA TGTGCCAACTCCCGGGACAGTAACAATCAGCCCCAGCATTTT. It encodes CANSRDSNNQPQHF. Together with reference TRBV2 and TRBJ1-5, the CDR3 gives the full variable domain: EPEVTQTPSHQVTQMGQEVILRCVPISNHLYFYWYRQILGQKVEFLVSFYNNEISEKSEIFDDQFSVERPDGSNFTLKIRSTKLEDSAMYFCANSRDSNNQPQHFGDGTRLSIL.